The next 22 T cell receptor beta chains were all read from a single sample in a study of CD8 T cells in Susac syndrome (dated by TCRdb to between 2019 and 2020). Library preparation was by the immunoSEQ multiplex PCR assay. RNA was extracted with the RNeasy kit and roughly 0.45 to 1 ug was reverse transcribed using random hexamers. TCRdb redid the processing of the public reads, applying fastp at Q25 and MiXCR, and retained in-frame beta chains. Every entry covers one CDR3 protein and lists the most common genes and DNA from its rows. A total of about 280,000 distinct CDR3 sequences appear in this sample, roughly 84% of them only once. Over 0.1% of the sample goes to the ten largest clones. Material: CD8+ T cells from PBMCs. Receptors were obtained from a human donor with multiple sclerosis.

This clonotype has a single count. The gene calls are TRBV30 and TRBJ2-7, with D tentatively TRBD1 or TRBD2 (6 bases each). The CDR3 loop spans 14 amino acids. V was pared by 3 bases and J by 3 bases, with 15 bases between. Germline loops: CDR1 GTSNPN, CDR2 SVGIG (reference sequence). Here the CDR3 reads CAWRETGGIYEQYF. The CDR3 DNA reads TGTGCCTGGAGAGAGACAGGAGGGATCTACGAGCAGTACTTC.

The chain is built from TRBV27 and TRBJ2-7, with 10 bases matching TRBD1. The CDR3 covers 14 residues. Germline trimming cut 4 bases from V and 6 bases from J; bases unmatched to any gene: 6. CDR1 MNHEY and CDR2 SMNVEV come from the germline V gene (reference sequence). DNA of the CDR3: TGTGCCAGCAGTTCCGGGACAGGGGTTCGCGAGCAGTACTTC. Its protein product is CASSSGTGVREQYF.

This clonotype was recorded only once. The CDR3, as DNA: TGTGCCAGCAGCCCCCAGGGCGGGTCCACTGAGCAGTTCTTC. Translation: CASSPQGGSTEQFF. The chain has TRBV7-3 and TRBJ2-1, with D possibly called TRBD1 or TRBD2 (5 bases each). V dropped 5 bases and J dropped 9 bases, with 17 bases sitting between them. Germline CDR1 SGHTA, CDR2 FQGTGA. There are 14 residues in the CDR3.

V is TRBV29-1 and J is TRBJ1-1; D remains ambiguous. This CDR3 is 14 amino acids long. CDR1 SQVTM and CDR2 ANQGSEA come from the germline V gene. V lost 3 bases and J lost 3, with 14 bases in between. This chain's CDR3 is CSVDWLSEDTEAFF. The CDR3 region has the DNA TGCAGCGTTGATTGGCTCTCGGAGGACACTGAAGCTTTCTTT.

CDR3 amino acids: CASSTGTELYTEAFF. CDR3 nucleotides: TGTGCCAGCAGTACCGGGACAGAACTTTACACTGAAGCTTTCTTT. This chain links TRBV28 with TRBJ1-1; 7 bases fit TRBD1. The CDR3 covers 15 residues. Germline V gives CDR1 MDHEN, CDR2 SYDVKM. The trim removed 5 bases at V and 3 bases at J, leaving 9 bases unmatched.

The V gene is TRBV19, the J gene TRBJ1-2; possibly TRBD1 for D (6 bases). The length of the CDR3 is 16 residues. Trimming stripped 3 bases from V and 3 bases from J, with 17 bases between. Germline CDR1 reads LNHDA; CDR2 reads SQIVND (reference sequence). For the CDR3, the DNA is TGTGCCAGTAGTATTGGCTCCTGGACAGACTACTATGGCTACACCTTC. It translates to CASSIGSWTDYYGYTF.

This clonotype was counted a few times. The chain has TRBV11-2 and TRBJ2-7; D gene ambiguous. The germline V gene encodes CDR1 SGHAT and CDR2 FQNNGV. The CDR3 is 12 residues long. The V and J ends lost 0 bases and 4 bases respectively, with 4 bases between them. The CDR3 region has the DNA TGTGCCAGCAGCTTAGATGTGTACGAGCAGTACTTC. Protein sequence: CASSLDVYEQYF.

The chain carries TRBV7-2 and TRBJ1-2, with 7 bases matching TRBD1. The CDR3 has 12 residues. Germline V lookup: CDR1 SGHTA, CDR2 FQGNSA. Trimming at V came to 5 bases and at J to 7 bases, leaving 4 bases not matched to a gene. Written as DNA, the CDR3 is TGTGCCAGCAGCAACCACAGGGGTGGCTACACCTTC. Encoded protein: CASSNHRGGYTF.

The chain uses TRBV12-3 or TRBV12-4 and TRBJ2-1; TRBD1 is a possible D gene (8 bases). This CDR3 spans 14 amino acids. The V end was cut by 6 bases, the J end by 1 base, with 10 bases between. CDR3 residues: CASRQGGSYNEQFF. In nucleotides, the CDR3 is TGTGCCAGCAGACAGGGGGGGTCCTACAATGAGCAGTTCTTC.

This clonotype was seen a few times. The genes are TRBV2 and TRBJ2-3; D gene unclear. V was cut by 9 bases and J by 3 bases, with 1 base left in between. The CDR3 has 9 amino acids. Germline CDR1 and CDR2: SNHLY and FYNNEI. The CDR3 coding sequence is TGTGCCAGTACAGATACGCAGTATTTT. Its translation is CASTDTQYF.

Of note for this clonotype: At one end the junction does not follow the germline gene, possibly because of a read error. The rearrangement uses TRBV5-5 and TRBJ1-2; perhaps TRBD1 as D (5 bases). This CDR3 spans 10 amino acids. Germline CDR1 SGHKS, CDR2 YYEKEE (reference sequence). The CDR3 bases are TGTGCCAGCAGCTTGGCTTTCGACAGCTTC. Translated, it gives CASSLAFDSF.

The rearrangement uses TRBV27 and TRBJ2-4; D is possibly TRBD2 (6 bases). The V end was cut by 5 bases, the J end by 8 bases, with 10 bases between. CDR3 length: 12 amino acids. Germline V lookup: CDR1 MNHEY, CDR2 SMNVEV (reference sequence). CDR3 nucleotides: TGTGCCAGCAGTCAAGGGGAGGACATTCAGTACTTC. Protein sequence: CASSQGEDIQYF.

This rearrangement joins TRBV29-1 to TRBJ2-1, with D perhaps given as TRBD1 or TRBD2 (5 bases each). The germline CDR1 and CDR2 sequences are SQVTM and ANQGSEA. The CDR3 is made up of 11 amino acids. Between the trimmed V and J ends, which lost 8 bases and 2 bases, there was a span of 7 bases. This chain's CDR3 is CSMGPYNEQFF. The CDR3 region has the DNA TGCAGCATGGGACCCTACAATGAGCAGTTCTTC.

The CDR3 loop is CASSKAFGPQRAQYF. In DNA, the CDR3 is TGTGCCAGCAGCAAAGCGTTTGGACCCCAAAGGGCCCAGTACTTC. V gene TRBV21-1 combines with J gene TRBJ2-5. TRBV21-1 is a known pseudogene. The CDR3 consists of 15 residues.

V is TRBV2 and J is TRBJ1-5, with 8 bases lining up with TRBD1. In germline, CDR1 is SNHLY, CDR2 FYNNEI. The CDR3 consists of 14 residues. The J segment lost 5 bases and the V segment lost 5 bases, leaving 5 bases of the junction unmatched. The CDR3 DNA reads TGTGCCAGCAGTAAGACAGGGGCGGATCAGCCCCAGCATTTT. Its protein product is CASSKTGADQPQHF.

This chain's CDR3 is CASSLSLAGAYNEQFF. The CDR3 nucleotides read TGTGCCAGCAGTTTATCCTTGGCAGGGGCCTACAATGAGCAGTTCTTC. The V and J genes are TRBV27 and TRBJ2-1; the D gene is possibly TRBD1 (6 bases). V lost 0 bases and J lost 2, with 11 bases in between. The CDR3 extends over 16 amino acids. Germline V gene data show CDR1 as MNHEY and CDR2 as SMNVEV (reference sequence).

The rearrangement joins TRBV28 to TRBJ1-1; 8 bases align to TRBD1. CDR1 and CDR2 (germline): MDHEN, SYDVKM. The CDR3 is made up of 12 amino acids. With V trimmed by 3 bases and J by 11 bases, 5 bases remained unmatched. CDR3 in DNA: TGTGCCAGCAGTTTGGACAGGGCGTCGGCTTTCTTT. Encoded protein: CASSLDRASAFF. Supplemented by reference TRBV28 and TRBJ1-1, the full variable domain reads DVKVTQSSRYLVKRTGEKVFLECVQDMDHENMFWYRQDPGLGLRLIYFSYDVKMKEKGDIPEGYSVSREKKERFSLILESASTNQTSMYLCASSLDRASAFFGQGTRLTVV.

The chain has TRBV7-6 and TRBJ2-7; D may be TRBD1 (5 bases). CDR1 is SGHVS, CDR2 FNYEAQ, per germline. V lost 2 bases, J lost 2 bases, and 19 bases lay in between. This CDR3 contains 17 residues. The CDR3 loop is CASSLRRLGPGPYEQYF. CDR3 sequence (DNA): TGTGCCAGCAGCTTAAGGCGACTGGGCCCAGGGCCCTACGAGCAGTACTTC. Together with reference TRBV7-6 and TRBJ2-7, the CDR3 gives the full variable domain: GAGVSQSPRYKVTKRGQDVALRCDPISGHVSLYWYRQALGQGPEFLTYFNYEAQQDKSGLPNDRFSAERPEGSISTLTIQRTEQRDSAMYRCASSLRRLGPGPYEQYFGPGTRLTVT.

This chain joins TRBV12-3 or TRBV12-4 and TRBJ2-3; 9 bases map to TRBD2. The CDR3 covers 17 residues. Trimming cost V 4 bases and J 8 bases; bases outside gene matches: 16. The CDR3 DNA reads TGTGCCAGCAGTTCCACCGGGACTAGCAGGGTCAATGCTACGCAGTATTTT. Its translation is CASSSTGTSRVNATQYF.

This CDR3 is CASSPGGPSQYF. CDR3 DNA: TGTGCCAGCAGCCCTGGCGGGCCATCGCAGTATTTT. This chain links TRBV11-2 with TRBJ2-3, with D perhaps matching TRBD2 (5 bases). V lost 5 bases and J 10 bases, leaving 13 bases between the germline ends. Germline V gene sequence: CDR1 SGHAT, CDR2 FQNNGV. The CDR3 is 12 amino acids. The entire variable domain, with the rest obtained from reference TRBV11-2 and TRBJ2-3, is as follows: EAGVAQSPRYKIIEKRQSVAFWCNPISGHATLYWYQQILGQGPKLLIQFQNNGVVDDSQLPKDRFSAERLKGVDSTLKIQPAKLEDSAVYLCASSPGGPSQYFGPGTRLTVL.

The chain joins TRBV10-3 to TRBJ2-3, with TRBD2 identical over 11 bases. Germline V gene data show CDR1 as ENHRY and CDR2 as SYGVKD. The ends lost 6 bases at V and 0 bases at J; junction bases unmatched: 14. The CDR3 is 19 residues long. The CDR3 loop reads CAISPSGTSGPTSTDTQYF. The CDR3 DNA reads TGTGCCATCAGCCCAAGCGGGACTAGCGGACCTACTAGCACAGATACGCAGTATTTT.

This chain connects TRBV28 to TRBJ2-3; D remains ambiguous. This CDR3 has 16 amino acids. Deletions cut 7 bases from V and 0 bases from J, with 17 bases between. Germline V gives CDR1 MDHEN, CDR2 SYDVKM. The CDR3 reads CASTSRSYHSTDTQYF. The CDR3 DNA sequence: TGTGCCAGCACTTCCCGGTCTTACCATAGCACAGATACGCAGTATTTT.